The entry that follows covers one T cell receptor (beta chain) sequence. Its antigen is undetermined. Focal radiation with ipilimumab CTLA-4 blockade was given to patients with chemo-refractory metastatic non-small-cell lung cancer. This sample was included in a study of radiotherapy plus CTLA-4 blockade in lung cancer. Study details: Among enrolled patients, roughly 17% responded and less than 40% achieved disease control. Findings of the study overall: Together with interferon-beta, which increased in serum after radiation, early dynamic changes in blood T cell clones were reportedly the best predictors of response. After radiotherapy and ipilimumab, tumor-derived clones expanded in peripheral blood.

Clones were sequenced by immunoSEQ multiplex PCR, and TCRdb holds only the in-frame ones, with some missing. Seen here are about 90,000 clones, around four fifths observed once, and the top ten hold approximately 14%. This material consisted of peripheral blood, taken from a patient treated with radiotherapy plus ipilimumab. The TCR was taken from a human donor with non-small cell lung cancer that progressed on radiotherapy plus ipilimumab.

CDR3 sequence reads: CASSLQGDGDEQFF. DNA for the CDR3: TGTGCCAGCAGTTTACAGGGGGATGGTGATGAGCAGTTCTTC. The V call is TRBV27, the J call TRBJ2-1, with TRBD1 matching over 7 bases. The CDR3 totals 14 residues. J lost 8 bases, V lost 2 bases, and 6 bases had no gene match. In germline, CDR1 is MNHEY, CDR2 SMNVEV (reference sequence).